The 13 T cell receptor beta chains given below trace back to one sample, sequenced in a study of beta chain features in type 1 diabetes. Study observations and caveats: Patients with Type 1 diabetes showed moderately but significantly shorter TCRB CDR3s in all four CD4+ subsets.

Antigens for these TCRs are unknown. Every bit of the isolated RNA underwent reverse transcription, so sequencing read expressed TCRB transcripts. The data were produced by immunoSEQ multiplex PCR, yet TCRdb's version contains in-frame clones alone and is incomplete. The sample lists some 190,000 clones; about 7.9% were seen once. Sequencing was done on a sample of central memory CD4+ T cells from blood. The receptors come from a young man with type 1 diabetes.

Many counts were recorded for this clone. V is TRBV30 and J is TRBJ1-6, with 8 bases fitting TRBD1. The CDR3 is made up of 16 amino acids. CDR1 is GTSNPN, CDR2 SVGIG, per germline (reference sequence). The J segment lost 6 bases and the V segment lost 3 bases, leaving 10 bases of the junction unmatched. Here the CDR3 reads CAWRQEGQGPNSPLHF. CDR3 sequence (DNA): TGTGCCTGGAGGCAGGAAGGACAGGGACCTAATTCACCCCTCCACTTT.

The chain links TRBV7-2 to TRBJ2-1; D might be TRBD1 (7 bases). Trimming took off 5 bases at V and 11 bases at J, with 13 bases between the two ends. Germline CDR1 SGHTA, CDR2 FQGNSA. The CDR3 loop spans 12 amino acids. CDR3 DNA sequence: TGTGCCAGCAGCCGTCAGGGGGGCCAGCAGTTCTTC. Translation gives CASSRQGGQQFF.

This clone was counted many times. The chain carries TRBV7-2 and TRBJ2-6; 7 nucleotides agree with TRBD1. CDR1 is SGHTA and CDR2 is FQGNSA in the germline V gene. Trimming at V came to 6 bases and at J to 1 base, leaving 0 bases not matched to a gene. This CDR3 contains 14 residues. The CDR3 region has the DNA TGTGCCAGCAGACAGGGGTCTGGGGCCAACGTCCTGACTTTC. It yields the protein CASRQGSGANVLTF.

This clone was picked up a small number of times. V and J are TRBV6-6 and TRBJ2-4; TRBD1 might be the D (6 bases). From germline, CDR1 is MNHNY and CDR2 SVGAGI (reference sequence). The CDR3 has 13 amino acids. Deletions cut 8 bases from V and 0 bases from J, with 8 bases between. CDR3 in amino acids: CASAGVAKNIQYF. In DNA, the CDR3 is TGTGCCAGCGCAGGGGTAGCCAAAAACATTCAGTACTTC.

This clone was observed many times. The rearrangement links TRBV5-4 to TRBJ2-5, with D possibly TRBD1 on 6 matching bases. Germline CDR1 and CDR2: SGHNT and YYREEE (reference sequence). There are 16 residues in the CDR3. V lost 4 bases to trimming and J lost 5 bases, with 21 bases between them. The CDR3 region has the DNA TGTGCCAGCAGCCCCGTTGGGGGCGTTGGGTTCGAGACCCAGTACTTC. It codes for CASSPVGGVGFETQYF.

In its sample, this clone was seen a few times. As DNA, the CDR3 is TGTGCCAGCAGCTTAGGCGGGACTGGCTACGAGCAGTACTTC. Its translation is CASSLGGTGYEQYF. The chain has TRBV7-9 and TRBJ2-7; tentatively, D is TRBD2 (6 bases). The CDR3 extends over 14 amino acids. The germline CDR1 and CDR2 sequences are SEHNR and FQNEAQ (reference sequence). V was trimmed by 1 base and J by 3 bases, leaving 10 bases between them. Complete variable domain (other parts from reference TRBV7-9 and TRBJ2-7): DTGVSQNPRHKITKRGQNVTFRCDPISEHNRLYWYRQTLGQGPEFLTYFQNEAQLEKSRLLSDRFSAERPKGSFSTLEIQRTEQGDSAMYLCASSLGGTGYEQYFGPGTRLTVT.

This chain links TRBV5-1 with TRBJ2-4; 7 nucleotides line up with TRBD2. The CDR3 has 15 residues. V shed 4 bases and J 3 bases; nucleotides not matched to a gene: 7. Per germline, CDR1 SGHRS and CDR2 YFSETQ. For the CDR3, the DNA is TGCGCCAGCAGCCTGTGGCTAGCGGACAAAAACATTCAGTACTTC. Its protein product is CASSLWLADKNIQYF.

The V and J genes are TRBV5-4 and TRBJ1-3, with 7 bases fitting TRBD1. The CDR3 covers 14 residues. From germline, CDR1 is SGHNT and CDR2 YYREEE (reference sequence). J was trimmed by 4 bases and V by 3 bases; bases with no gene match: 4. CDR3 protein: CASSSRDSGNTIYF. CDR3 sequence (DNA): TGTGCCAGCAGCTCCAGGGACAGCGGAAACACCATATATTTT.

This clone was found a few times. V is TRBV11-2 and J is TRBJ2-5, with 7 bases lining up with TRBD2. Trimming cost V 1 base and J 2 bases; bases outside gene matches: 4. CDR3 length equals 15 residues. Germline V gives CDR1 SGHAT, CDR2 FQNNGV. CDR3 protein: CASSLGLAVQETQYF. The CDR3 DNA follows: TGTGCCAGCAGCTTAGGCCTAGCGGTTCAAGAGACCCAGTACTTC.

This chain links TRBV19 with TRBJ1-3, with D hard to call. The length of the CDR3 is 14 residues. V was cut by 6 bases and J by 1 base, with 10 bases left in between. Per germline, CDR1 LNHDA and CDR2 SQIVND (reference sequence). CDR3 DNA: TGTGCCAGTAGACGGGGTACATCTGGAAACACCATATATTTT. Translated: CASRRGTSGNTIYF.

The chain links TRBV6-1 to TRBJ2-7; 12 bases map to TRBD1. Per germline, CDR1 MNHNS and CDR2 SASEGT. V lost 10 bases and J lost 6; bases outside the gene matches: 13. CDR3 length: 15 amino acids. CDR3 loop: CATRRTGTGGPEQYF. The CDR3 DNA reads as TGTGCCACCCGTCGGACAGGGACAGGGGGCCCCGAGCAGTACTTC.

This clone was seen only a few times. The chain joins TRBV30 to TRBJ1-2; possible D gene TRBD1, 6 bases. Germline CDR1 and CDR2: GTSNPN and SVGIG (reference sequence). This CDR3 spans 16 amino acids. The V and J ends lost 1 base and 0 bases respectively, with 15 bases between them. The CDR3 here is CAWSGFVGATNYGYTF. As DNA, the CDR3 is TGTGCCTGGAGTGGGTTTGTGGGGGCTACTAACTATGGCTACACCTTC.

The chain recombines TRBV25-1 with TRBJ2-7, with TRBD1 identical over 7 bases. CDR1 is MGHDK, CDR2 SYGVNS, per germline. The V segment lost 4 bases and the J segment 3 bases; nucleotides outside the gene matches: 3. This CDR3 has 13 amino acids. The CDR3 is CASSAGQFYEQYF. Here the CDR3 DNA reads TGTGCCAGCAGTGCGGGACAGTTCTACGAGCAGTACTTC.